This T cell receptor (beta chain) was identified during a study of shared clonotypes between healthy human individuals. The CDR3 totals 18 residues. In germline, CDR1 is LGHNA, CDR2 YSLEER. V dropped 4 bases and J dropped 4 bases, with 20 bases sitting between them. Naivety among CD8 cells was defined by CD45RO negativity and positive CCR7 selection, thereby excluding terminally differentiated effector memory CD45RA+ cells. It was about 190 ng DNA, some 30,000 T cell genomes, that sorted-subset replicate PCRs used. The table came from immunoSEQ multiplex PCR; TCRdb's copy has only in-frame clones and leaves some out. The table includes about 2 million clones, 85% to 95% detected once.

The TCR was taken from a man younger than 30 in good health. Source material: naive CD8+ T cells sorted from blood. The rearrangement links TRBV4-3 to TRBJ1-6; D ambiguous. The CDR3 sequence is CASSLSSGNGPYNSPLHF. CDR3 nucleotide sequence: TGCGCCAGCAGCCTATCGTCGGGGAATGGGCCGTATAATTCACCCCTCCACTTT.